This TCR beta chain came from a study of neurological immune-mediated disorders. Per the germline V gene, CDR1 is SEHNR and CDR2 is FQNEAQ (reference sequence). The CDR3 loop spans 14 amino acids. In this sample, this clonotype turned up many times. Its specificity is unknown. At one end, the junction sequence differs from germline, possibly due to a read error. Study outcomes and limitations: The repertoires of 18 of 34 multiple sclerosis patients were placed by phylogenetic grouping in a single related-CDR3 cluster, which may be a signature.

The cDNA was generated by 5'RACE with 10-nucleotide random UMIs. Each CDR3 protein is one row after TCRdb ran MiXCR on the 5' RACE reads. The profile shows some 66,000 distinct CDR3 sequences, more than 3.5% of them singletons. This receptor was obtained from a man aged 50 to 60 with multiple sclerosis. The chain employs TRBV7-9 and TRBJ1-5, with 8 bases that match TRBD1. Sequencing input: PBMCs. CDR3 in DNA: TGTGCCAGCAGCTACCAGGGGGCCAATCAGCCCCAGAATTTT. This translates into CASSYQGANQPQNF.